The 20 T cell receptor beta chains reported below all come from one sample, sequenced in a study of T cells after somatic rescue of genetic block. Some clones are missing from TCRdb's copy, which holds only in-frame ones; the method was immunoSEQ multiplex PCR. Of 80,000 to 100,000 clones listed, 85% to 90% are singletons. The sample comprised peripheral blood mononuclear cells (PBMCs). These receptors were taken from a woman aged 18-29 years.

The chain carries TRBV7-9 and TRBJ2-1; 9 bases are shared with TRBD2. Germline CDR1 and CDR2: SEHNR and FQNEAQ (reference sequence). Trimming at V came to 1 base and at J to 7 bases, leaving 11 bases not matched to a gene. CDR3 length: 17 residues. CDR3 sequence: CASSLVAWGLARNEQFF. The CDR3 DNA is TGTGCCAGCAGCTTAGTCGCATGGGGACTAGCCAGAAATGAGCAGTTCTTC.

CDR3 region: CAWSTPGRGNTIYF. CDR3 coding DNA: TGTGCCTGGAGTACCCCCGGGAGAGGAAACACCATATATTTT. The V gene is TRBV30, the J gene TRBJ1-3; D call uncertain. The germline V gene encodes CDR1 GTSNPN and CDR2 SVGIG (reference sequence). V dropped 2 bases and J dropped 4 bases, with 12 bases sitting between them. This CDR3 comprises 14 residues.

The genes are TRBV15 and TRBJ2-1; D is possibly TRBD1 (5 bases). The CDR3 contains 14 residues. Trimming left V 1 base short and J 8 bases short, with 12 bases between. Per germline, CDR1 LNHNV and CDR2 YYDKDF (reference sequence). CDR3: CATSRGEGVDEQFF. In DNA form, the CDR3 reads TGTGCCACCAGCAGAGGGGAAGGGGTAGATGAGCAGTTCTTC. The variable domain in full, with the rest retrieved from reference TRBV15 and TRBJ2-1, is DAMVIQNPRYQVTQFGKPVTLSCSQTLNHNVMYWYQQKSSQAPKLLFHYYDKDFNNEADTPDNFQSRRPNTSFCFLDIRSPGLGDTAMYLCATSRGEGVDEQFFGPGTRLTVL.

The chain has TRBV6-1 and TRBJ2-7; D uncertain. Germline assignment: CDR1 MNHNS and CDR2 SASEGT. CDR3 length: 15 amino acids. V was shortened by 1 base and J by 0 bases, with 10 bases between the two germline ends. CDR3 loop: CASSEDFGSSYEQYF. The CDR3 region has the DNA TGTGCCAGCAGTGAAGACTTCGGCAGCTCCTACGAGCAGTACTTC.

The chain has TRBV4-1 and TRBJ2-1, with D perhaps matching TRBD2 (6 bases). The CDR3 covers 16 residues. V lost 4 bases and J 2 bases, leaving 15 bases between the germline ends. Germline V gene sequence: CDR1 MGHRA, CDR2 YSYEKL. CDR3 nucleotide sequence: TGCGCCAGCAGCCCGCGGGGTAGTGAAGCCTACAATGAGCAGTTCTTC. This encodes CASSPRGSEAYNEQFF.

The chain is built from TRBV7-9 and TRBJ1-2; D possibly corresponds to TRBD1 (6 bases). CDR3 length equals 15 residues. Trimming left V 4 bases short and J 2 bases short, with 14 bases between. Germline CDR1 is SEHNR and CDR2 is FQNEAQ (reference sequence). The CDR3 bases are TGTGCCAGCAGCTCCGACAGGAGAAGGAACTATGGCTACACCTTC. It yields the protein CASSSDRRRNYGYTF.

The CDR3 is CASSLVLAGGTYEQYF. The CDR3 region has the DNA TGTGCCAGCAGCTTAGTACTAGCGGGAGGCACCTACGAGCAGTACTTC. The chain has TRBV7-9 and TRBJ2-7, with TRBD2 identical over 12 bases. This CDR3 contains 16 residues. Germline CDR1 and CDR2: SEHNR and FQNEAQ (reference sequence). V shed 1 base and J 2 bases; nucleotides not matched to a gene: 3.

The CDR3 DNA is TGTGCCAGCAGTTATGGGCTTATCGTGAACACTGAAGCTTTCTTT. This gives the protein CASSYGLIVNTEAFF. This rearrangement joins TRBV28 to TRBJ1-1; D remains unclear. The CDR3 length is 15 residues. Germline assignment: CDR1 MDHEN and CDR2 SYDVKM. V shed 4 bases and J shed 0 bases, with 12 bases lying between them.

V gene TRBV7-8 combines with J gene TRBJ2-7, with D possibly being TRBD2 (5 bases). V was clipped by 3 bases and J by 5 bases, with 14 bases between them. Germline V gives CDR1 SGHVS, CDR2 FQNEAQ. The CDR3 spans 14 residues. The CDR3: CASSFAGGRHEQYF. The CDR3 DNA follows: TGTGCCAGCAGCTTTGCTGGAGGTAGGCACGAGCAGTACTTC.

The gene calls are TRBV29-1 and TRBJ2-5; D may be TRBD1 or TRBD2 (7 bases each). The closer fit of TRBJ2-7 to the DNA end suggests the J call may be wrong. Germline V gives CDR1 SQVTM, CDR2 ANQGSEA. This CDR3 has 16 residues. As DNA, the CDR3 is TGCAGCGTTGAAGGGAACCGGGGGGACAGACCCTACGAGCAGTACTTC. This codes for CSVEGNRGDRPYEQYF.

This chain joins TRBV27 and TRBJ1-6; D is ambiguous. Trimming left V 6 bases short and J 7 bases short, with 13 bases between. CDR1 and CDR2 (germline): MNHEY, SMNVEV (reference sequence). The CDR3 consists of 14 residues. The CDR3 loop reads CASSPSGMNSPLHF. The CDR3 DNA reads TGTGCCAGCAGCCCGAGCGGGATGAATTCACCCCTCCACTTT.

J is TRBJ2-7 and V is TRBV4-2, with 11 positions matching TRBD2. Germline values: CDR1 LGHNA, CDR2 YNFKEQ. Unmatched junction bases numbered 12, after V lost 1 base and J lost 4 bases. The CDR3 loop spans 18 amino acids. CDR3 sequence reads: CASSQASGLAEGAYEQYF. Written as DNA, the CDR3 is TGTGCCAGCAGCCAAGCCTCGGGACTAGCGGAGGGGGCATACGAGCAGTACTTC.

This sequence joins TRBV28 and TRBJ1-2, with D maybe TRBD1 (6 bases). Germline values: CDR1 MDHEN, CDR2 SYDVKM. The CDR3 totals 14 residues. Trimming left V 3 bases short and J 8 bases short, with 16 bases between. This CDR3 reads CASSLSRGGAGYTF. CDR3 nucleotide sequence: TGTGCCAGCAGTTTGAGTCGCGGGGGCGCGGGCTACACCTTC.

The V and J genes are TRBV10-3 and TRBJ2-5; 7 bases are a match to TRBD1. With V trimmed by 4 bases and J by 2 bases, 13 bases remained unmatched. Germline V gives CDR1 ENHRY, CDR2 SYGVKD. The CDR3 totals 17 residues. The CDR3 here is CAISVRQGVKIQETQYF. As DNA, the CDR3 is TGTGCCATCAGTGTTCGGCAGGGGGTCAAGATTCAAGAGACCCAGTACTTC.

V and J are TRBV10-1 and TRBJ2-2; 7 nucleotides align to TRBD1. This CDR3 spans 17 amino acids. The germline V gene encodes CDR1 WNHNN and CDR2 SYGVQD (reference sequence). The ends lost 4 bases at V and 1 base at J; junction bases unmatched: 9. The CDR3 spells CASSAHRDSLNTGELFF. The CDR3 DNA is TGCGCCAGCAGTGCCCACCGGGACAGCCTGAACACCGGGGAGCTGTTTTTT.

J is TRBJ1-2 and V is TRBV2, with D possibly being TRBD1 (6 bases). CDR1 is SNHLY, CDR2 FYNNEI, per germline. This CDR3 is built from 14 residues. Deletions cut 6 bases from V and 3 bases from J, with 14 bases between. The CDR3 coding sequence is TGTGCCAGCAGCGTTTCAGGGGAAGACTATGGCTACACCTTC. Translating it yields CASSVSGEDYGYTF.

This clone was seen more than once but under ten times. The chain carries TRBV19 and TRBJ2-5; 14 bases line up with TRBD2. This CDR3 region has 14 residues. The J segment lost 5 bases and the V segment lost 10 bases, leaving 6 bases of the junction unmatched. CDR1 is LNHDA, CDR2 SQIVND, per germline (reference sequence). The CDR3 here is CATSGLAGVETQYF. In DNA form, the CDR3 reads TGTGCCACCTCGGGACTAGCGGGAGTTGAGACCCAGTACTTC.

The chain couples TRBV19 to TRBJ2-3, with D perhaps matching TRBD1 (5 bases). Germline-derived CDR1 and CDR2 are LNHDA and SQIVND (reference sequence). This CDR3 spans 13 amino acids. V lost 11 bases, J lost 0 bases, and 12 bases lay in between. This CDR3 reads CAVRRESTDTQYF. CDR3 in DNA: TGTGCCGTACGCAGGGAAAGCACAGATACGCAGTATTTT.

The rearrangement uses TRBV28 and TRBJ2-5, with a tentative D call TRBD2 (6 bases). Germline CDR1 is MDHEN and CDR2 is SYDVKM. V gave up 2 bases and J gave up 5 bases, with 18 bases separating them. This CDR3 spans 16 amino acids. In DNA, the CDR3 is TGTGCCAGCAGTTTAGGGGGGTACGGGGATCGGGAGACCCAGTACTTC. Translating gives CASSLGGYGDRETQYF.

This clone has only a few counts. J is TRBJ1-2 and V is TRBV7-9; a possible D gene is TRBD1 (6 bases). CDR1 is SEHNR and CDR2 is FQNEAQ in the germline V gene (reference sequence). The ends were cut back, 6 bases at V and 4 bases at J, with 9 bases in the middle. The CDR3 consists of 12 residues. The DNA for the CDR3 is TGTGCCAGCAGACAGGGTTCCTATGGCTACACCTTC. It is translated as CASRQGSYGYTF.